This record covers a single TCR beta chain. Which antigen it targets is not known. Qualities for individual bases were not recorded, and no much larger clone is one base off. Each donor gave one peripheral blood draw, averaging around 0.11 L, which was collected into heparinised tubes. A BD FACSAria II was used to sort naive, central memory, regulatory and stem cell-like memory CD4+ T cells with a panel that included CD45RO, CCR7, CD25, CD127, CD95 and CD27. Purity was above 95% for every sorted population. PBMCs were isolated immediately by Lymphoprep density gradient centrifugation and stained directly without culture. To minimize batch effects, samples were stained and sorted in pairs, one healthy donor with one patient per experiment. The CDR3 sequence holds 17 residues, the cysteine and phenylalanine included. Only the CDR3 region is kept as DNA, spanning 51 bases read in frame from base 1. This record comes from a study of beta chain features in type 1 diabetes (dated by TCRdb to the late 2010s). Background on the whole study: Mean age, gender distribution, total cell number and subset yield did not differ between patients and healthy donors. In the study, recently diagnosed type 1 diabetes patients and matched healthy donors were compared on the TCRB repertoires of their sorted circulating CD4+ T cell subsets. Naive and central memory subsets were obtained from all 30 or so donors, but regulatory and stem cell-like memory subsets were isolated from only 8 patients and about 8 healthy donors. A total of approximately 100 million sorted cells were examined across all samples, and the number of cells per subset was strongly correlated with RNA yield. Overall study results and their limits: In all four CD4+ subsets, TCRB CDR3 length was moderately but significantly shorter in type 1 diabetes patients. Naive, central memory and regulatory TCRB repertoires appeared to be more similar among patients than among healthy donors. Because small numbers of individuals were included in the HLA sub-analyses, any influence of HLA type on TCRB rearrangement was left unresolved. PCR may preferentially amplify shorter templates, but because patient and control samples were amplified and corrected together, any resulting skew would affect both groups equally. At VDJ recombination sites, patients with type 1 diabetes made fewer insertions and deleted more nucleotides, a pattern implying thymic rearrangement abnormalities. Sequencing cDNA rather than genomic DNA could over-represent highly expressing activated cells, although activation and CD3 levels did not differ between groups.

The High Capacity cDNA Reverse Transcription Kit was used to reverse transcribe all of the isolated RNA, meaning that expressed TCRB transcripts were what got sequenced. Deep immunoSEQ sequencing was applied to naive, central memory and regulatory T cell samples, giving an average of about 3.57 million total reads per sample. After sorted cells were lysed in RLT buffer, RNA was extracted with DNase-treated RNeasy Micro or Mini kits, with the choice depending on cell number. Each cell subset was processed on its own to prevent cross-contamination, while patient and healthy donor samples were processed together. The immunoSEQ multiplex PCR was used to amplify TCRB sequences from cDNA, yielding 87-bp fragments that span the CDR3 region. Sequencing of the amplicons was performed on the Illumina HiSeq platform. As for the authors' bioinformatics: Synthetic template baselines were used to correct PCR bias computationally, reads within Hamming distance 2 were collapsed, and singletons that could not be merged were discarded. Reads were aligned against IMGT so that V, D and J genes, CDR3 length and insertions or deletions at six rearrangement sites could be assigned. Within each subset, clonotype counts were normalized to sorted cell number, and only after that were true diversity and Gini coefficients computed with the tcR R package. The overlap coefficient, calculated on TCRB nucleotide sequences, was used to measure repertoire sharing. Out-of-frame TCRB sequences from naive cells were analyzed as a proxy for the pre-selection repertoire. TCRdb provides this immuneACCESS table in a form limited to in-frame rearrangements. Some clones are lacking; in checked studies, under half of them reflect an unresolved V gene, and why the rest are absent is not known. The DNA gave D and trimming, while V, J and clone size come from that table. The sample table shows under 850,000 clones, and under 15% are seen once. 0.02% to 0.025% of the sample lies in the top ten.

This sequence was found in a young man with type 1 diabetes. The specimen was naive CD4+ T cells from blood. The cell subset or site label, read with the paper, signifies: true naive CD4+ T cells. The chain joins TRBV21-1 to TRBJ2-5; TRBD2 is the table's D call, not checked against the DNA. The J call is in doubt because the DNA end fits TRBJ2-7 better. TRBV21-1 is given as a pseudogene. The DNA sequence follows: TGTGCCAGCAGCAGCCGCTATACTAGCGGGGGATCCTACGAGCAGTACTTC. Translated, it gives CASSSRYTSGGSYEQYF.